Sequencing of this T cell receptor (beta chain) was carried out in a study of CD8 T cells in ankylosing spondylitis. Germline V gene data show CDR1 as MNHEY and CDR2 as SVGEGT. There are 14 residues in the CDR3. V was cut by 3 bases and J by 9 bases, with 18 bases left in between. Libraries for TCR beta were made by quantitative 5'-RACE with molecular barcodes. TCRdb re-called the 5' RACE reads with MiXCR, one entry per CDR3 protein. The sample contains roughly 150,000 distinct CDR3 sequences, 30% to 40% of which appear only once. This clonotype was counted ten times or more. The rearrangement uses TRBV6-2 or TRBV6-3 and TRBJ2-7; no clear D. Material for sequencing was synovial fluid, either unsorted or a sorted T cell fraction (not recorded which). The source of this sequence is a male donor with ankylosing spondylitis. CDR3 DNA sequence: TGTGCCAGCAGTTATCGGCTAGAAGTATCCGGGCAGTACTTC. The encoded protein is CASSYRLEVSGQYF.